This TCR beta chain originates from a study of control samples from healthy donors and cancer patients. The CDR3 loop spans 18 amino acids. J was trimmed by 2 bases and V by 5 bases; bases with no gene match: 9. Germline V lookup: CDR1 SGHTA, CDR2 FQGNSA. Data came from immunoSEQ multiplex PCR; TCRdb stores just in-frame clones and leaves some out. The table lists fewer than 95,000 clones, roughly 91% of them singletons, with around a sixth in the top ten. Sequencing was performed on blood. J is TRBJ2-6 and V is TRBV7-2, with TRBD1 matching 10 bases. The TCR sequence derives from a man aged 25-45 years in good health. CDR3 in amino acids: CASSQGQGRPPGANVLTF. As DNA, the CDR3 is TGTGCCAGCAGCCAGGGACAGGGGCGTCCACCTGGGGCCAACGTCCTGACTTTC. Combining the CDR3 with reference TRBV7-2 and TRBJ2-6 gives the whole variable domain GAGVSQSPSNKVTEKGKDVELRCDPISGHTALYWYRQSLGQGLEFLIYFQGNSAPDKSGLPSDRFSAERTGGSVSTLTIQRTQQEDSAVYLCASSQGQGRPPGANVLTFGAGSRLTVL.